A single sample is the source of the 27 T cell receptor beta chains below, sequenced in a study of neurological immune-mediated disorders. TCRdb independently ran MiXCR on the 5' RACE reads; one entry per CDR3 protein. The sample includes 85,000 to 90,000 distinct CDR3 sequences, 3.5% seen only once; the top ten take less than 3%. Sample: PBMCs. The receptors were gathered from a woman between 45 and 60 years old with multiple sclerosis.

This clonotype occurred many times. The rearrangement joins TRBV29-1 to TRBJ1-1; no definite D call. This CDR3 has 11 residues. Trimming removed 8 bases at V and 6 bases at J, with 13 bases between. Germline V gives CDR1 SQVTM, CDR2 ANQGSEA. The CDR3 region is CSLQRLSEAFF. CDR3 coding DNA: TGCAGCCTCCAGCGGCTCTCTGAAGCTTTCTTT.

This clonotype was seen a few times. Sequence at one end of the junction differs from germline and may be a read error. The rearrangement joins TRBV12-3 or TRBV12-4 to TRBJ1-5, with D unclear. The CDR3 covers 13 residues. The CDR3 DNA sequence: TGTGCCAGCAGTTTTTCTTTGGGTAAGACCCAGAATTTT. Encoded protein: CASSFSLGKTQNF.

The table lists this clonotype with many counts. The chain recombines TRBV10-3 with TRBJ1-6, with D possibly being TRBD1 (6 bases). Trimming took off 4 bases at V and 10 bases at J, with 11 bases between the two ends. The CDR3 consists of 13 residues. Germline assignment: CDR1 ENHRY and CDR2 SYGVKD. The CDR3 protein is CAISGRGNSPLHF. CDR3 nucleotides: TGTGCCATCAGTGGCAGGGGAAACTCACCCCTCCACTTT.

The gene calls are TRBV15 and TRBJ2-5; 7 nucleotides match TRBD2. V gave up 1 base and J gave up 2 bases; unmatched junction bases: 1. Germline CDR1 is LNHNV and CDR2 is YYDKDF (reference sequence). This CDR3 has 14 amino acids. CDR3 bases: TGTGCCACCAGCAGAGGACTAGCTCAAGAGACCCAGTACTTC. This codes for CATSRGLAQETQYF.

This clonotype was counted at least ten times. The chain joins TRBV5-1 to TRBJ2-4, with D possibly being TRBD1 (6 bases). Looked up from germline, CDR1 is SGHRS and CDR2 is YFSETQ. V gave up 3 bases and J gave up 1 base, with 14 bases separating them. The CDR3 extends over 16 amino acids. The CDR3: CASSYRDRGAKNIQYF. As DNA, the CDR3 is TGCGCCAGCAGCTACAGGGATCGTGGGGCCAAAAACATTCAGTACTTC.

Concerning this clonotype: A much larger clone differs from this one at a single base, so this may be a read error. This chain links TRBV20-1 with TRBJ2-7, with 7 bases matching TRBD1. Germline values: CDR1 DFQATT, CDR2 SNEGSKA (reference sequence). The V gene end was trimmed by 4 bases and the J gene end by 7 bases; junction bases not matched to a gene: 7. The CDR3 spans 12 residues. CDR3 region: CSANEQGKEQYF. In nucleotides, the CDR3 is TGCAGTGCTAACGAACAGGGGAAAGAGCAGTACTTC.

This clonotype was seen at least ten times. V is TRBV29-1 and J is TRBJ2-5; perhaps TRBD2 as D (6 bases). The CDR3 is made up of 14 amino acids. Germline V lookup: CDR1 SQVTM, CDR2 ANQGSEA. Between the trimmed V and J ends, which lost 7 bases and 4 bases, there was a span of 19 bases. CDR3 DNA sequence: TGCAGCGGGCGGGACCCTTTAAAGGGAGAGACCCAGTACTTC. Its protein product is CSGRDPLKGETQYF.

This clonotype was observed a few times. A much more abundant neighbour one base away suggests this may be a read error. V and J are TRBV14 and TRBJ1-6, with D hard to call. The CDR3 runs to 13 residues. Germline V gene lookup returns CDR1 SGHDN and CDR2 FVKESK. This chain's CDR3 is CASSQDQVSPLNF. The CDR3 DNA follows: TGTGCCAGCAGCCAAGATCAGGTCTCACCCCTCAACTTT.

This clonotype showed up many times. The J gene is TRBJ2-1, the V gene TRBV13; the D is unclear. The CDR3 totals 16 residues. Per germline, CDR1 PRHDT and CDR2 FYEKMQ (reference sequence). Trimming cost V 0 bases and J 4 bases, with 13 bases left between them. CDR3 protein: CASSLGALTLYNEQFF. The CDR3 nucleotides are TGTGCCAGCAGCTTAGGCGCACTAACCCTATACAATGAGCAGTTCTTC.

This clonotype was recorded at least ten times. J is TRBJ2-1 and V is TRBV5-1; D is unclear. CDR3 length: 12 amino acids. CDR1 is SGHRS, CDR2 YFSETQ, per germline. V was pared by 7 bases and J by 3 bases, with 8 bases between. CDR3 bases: TGCGCCAGCTCCGAGAGCTACAATGAGCAGTTCTTC. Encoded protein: CASSESYNEQFF.

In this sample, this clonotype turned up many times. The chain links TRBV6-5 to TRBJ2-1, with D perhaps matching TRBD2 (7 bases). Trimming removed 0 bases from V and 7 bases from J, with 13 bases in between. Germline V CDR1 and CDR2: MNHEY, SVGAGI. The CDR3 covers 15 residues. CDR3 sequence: CASSYSGGAANEQFF. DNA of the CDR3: TGTGCCAGCAGTTACTCGGGGGGGGCCGCGAATGAGCAGTTCTTC.

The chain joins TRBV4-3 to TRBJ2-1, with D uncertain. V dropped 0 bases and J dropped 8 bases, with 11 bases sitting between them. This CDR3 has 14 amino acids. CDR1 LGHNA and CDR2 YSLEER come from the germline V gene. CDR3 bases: TGCGCCAGCAGCCAAGAGGGAACCAGGTATGAGCAGTTCTTC. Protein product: CASSQEGTRYEQFF.

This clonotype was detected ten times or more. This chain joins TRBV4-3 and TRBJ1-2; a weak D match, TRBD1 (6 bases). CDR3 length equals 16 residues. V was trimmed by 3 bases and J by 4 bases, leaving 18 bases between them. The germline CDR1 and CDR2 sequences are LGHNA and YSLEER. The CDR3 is CASSQDPVGGLYGYTF. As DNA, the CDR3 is TGCGCCAGCAGCCAGGATCCTGTAGGGGGTCTCTATGGCTACACCTTC.

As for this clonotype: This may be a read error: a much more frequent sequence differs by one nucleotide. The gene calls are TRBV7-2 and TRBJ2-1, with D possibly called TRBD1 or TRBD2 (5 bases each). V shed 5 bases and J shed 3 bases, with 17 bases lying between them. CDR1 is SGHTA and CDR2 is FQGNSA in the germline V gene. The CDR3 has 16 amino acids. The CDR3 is CASSPPGQSYYNEQFF. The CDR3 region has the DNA TGTGCCAGCAGCCCCCCGGGGCAGAGCTACTACAATGAGCAGTTCTTC. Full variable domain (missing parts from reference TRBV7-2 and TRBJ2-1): GAGVSQSPSNKVTEKGKDVELRCDPISGHTALYWYRQSLGQGLEFLIYFQGNSAPDKSGLPSDRFSAERTGGSVSTLTIQRTQQEDSAVYLCASSPPGQSYYNEQFFGPGTRLTVL.

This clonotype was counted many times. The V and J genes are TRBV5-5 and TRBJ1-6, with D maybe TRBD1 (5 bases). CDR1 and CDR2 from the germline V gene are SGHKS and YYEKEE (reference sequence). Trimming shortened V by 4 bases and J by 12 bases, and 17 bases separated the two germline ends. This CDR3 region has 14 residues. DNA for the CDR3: TGTGCCAGCAGCCTGGGGCAGGTTACTTTACCCCTCCACTTT. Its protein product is CASSLGQVTLPLHF.

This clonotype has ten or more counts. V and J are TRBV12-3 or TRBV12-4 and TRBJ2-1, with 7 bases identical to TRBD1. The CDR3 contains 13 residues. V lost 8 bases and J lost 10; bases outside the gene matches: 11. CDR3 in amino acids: CASYDRAVGEQFF. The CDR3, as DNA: TGTGCCAGCTACGACAGGGCAGTTGGGGAGCAGTTCTTC.

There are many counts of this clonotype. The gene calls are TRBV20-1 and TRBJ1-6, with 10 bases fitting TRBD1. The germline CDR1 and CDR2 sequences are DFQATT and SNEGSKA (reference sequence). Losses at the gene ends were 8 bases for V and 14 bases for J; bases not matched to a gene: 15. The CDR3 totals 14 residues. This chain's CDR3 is CSPYPGTGDTTLHF. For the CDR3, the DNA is TGCAGTCCATACCCCGGGACAGGGGATACAACCCTCCACTTT.

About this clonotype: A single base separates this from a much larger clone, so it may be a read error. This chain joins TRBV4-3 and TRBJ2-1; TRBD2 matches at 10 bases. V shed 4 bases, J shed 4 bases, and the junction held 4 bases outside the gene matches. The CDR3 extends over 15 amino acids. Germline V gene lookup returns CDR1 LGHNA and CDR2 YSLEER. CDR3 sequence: CASSLGTSEYNEQFF. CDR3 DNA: TGCGCCAGCAGCCTAGGGACTAGCGAGTACAATGAGCAGTTCTTC.

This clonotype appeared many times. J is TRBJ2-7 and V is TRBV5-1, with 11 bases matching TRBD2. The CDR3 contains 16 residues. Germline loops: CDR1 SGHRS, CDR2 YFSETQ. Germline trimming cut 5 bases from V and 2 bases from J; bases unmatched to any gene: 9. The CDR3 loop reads CASSRTSGGLTYEQYF. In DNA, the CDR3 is TGCGCCAGCAGTCGCACTAGCGGGGGACTTACCTACGAGCAGTACTTC.

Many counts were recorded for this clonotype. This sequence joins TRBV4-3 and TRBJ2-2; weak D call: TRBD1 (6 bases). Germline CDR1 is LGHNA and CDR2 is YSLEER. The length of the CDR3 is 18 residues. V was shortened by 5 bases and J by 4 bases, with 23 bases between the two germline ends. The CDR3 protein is CASSGQQGFSWGTGELFF. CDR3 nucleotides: TGCGCCAGCAGCGGACAACAGGGTTTCTCGTGGGGCACCGGGGAGCTGTTTTTT.

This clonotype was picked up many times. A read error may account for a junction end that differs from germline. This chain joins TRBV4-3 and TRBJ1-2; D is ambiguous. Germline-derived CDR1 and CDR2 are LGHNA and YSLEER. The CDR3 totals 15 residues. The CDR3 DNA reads TGCGCCAGCAGCCAAGGGGCAGGAGGTTTACGGCCCTTGGGCTTC. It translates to CASSQGAGGLRPLGF.

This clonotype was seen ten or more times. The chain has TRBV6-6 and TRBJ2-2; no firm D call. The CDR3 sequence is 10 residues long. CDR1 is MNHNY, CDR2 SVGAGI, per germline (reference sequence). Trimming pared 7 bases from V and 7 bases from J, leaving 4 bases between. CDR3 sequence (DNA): TGTGCCAGCACAAACGGGGAGCTGTTTTTT. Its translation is CASTNGELFF.

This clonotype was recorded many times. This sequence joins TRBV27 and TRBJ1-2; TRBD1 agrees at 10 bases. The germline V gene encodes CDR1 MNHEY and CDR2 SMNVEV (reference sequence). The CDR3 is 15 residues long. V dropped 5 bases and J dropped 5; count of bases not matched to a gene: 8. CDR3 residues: CASSDTRTGGYGYTF. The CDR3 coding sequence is TGTGCCAGCAGTGACACCAGGACAGGGGGTTATGGCTACACCTTC.

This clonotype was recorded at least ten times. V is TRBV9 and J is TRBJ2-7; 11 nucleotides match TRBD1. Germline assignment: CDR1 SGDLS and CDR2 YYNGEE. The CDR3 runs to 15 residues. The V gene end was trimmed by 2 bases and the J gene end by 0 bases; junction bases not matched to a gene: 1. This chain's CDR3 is CASSVDRGRSYEQYF. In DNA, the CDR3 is TGTGCCAGCAGCGTGGACAGGGGGCGCTCCTACGAGCAGTACTTC.

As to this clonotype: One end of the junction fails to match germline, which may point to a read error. The CDR3 sequence is CASRLAGGQNEQFF. CDR3 DNA sequence: TGTGCCAGCAGGTTAGCGGGGGGACAGAATGAGCAGTTCTTC. This sequence joins TRBV12-3 or TRBV12-4 and TRBJ2-1, with TRBD2 identical over 10 bases. This CDR3 has 14 residues.

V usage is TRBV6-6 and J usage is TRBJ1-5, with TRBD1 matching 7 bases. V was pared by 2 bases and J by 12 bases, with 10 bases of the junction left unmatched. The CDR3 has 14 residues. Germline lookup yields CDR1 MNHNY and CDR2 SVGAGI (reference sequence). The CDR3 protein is CASSYGPGGSHQHF. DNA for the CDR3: TGTGCCAGCAGTTACGGGCCAGGGGGTAGTCACCAGCATTTT.

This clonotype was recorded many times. The CDR3 is CASSLVGTPLNTEAFF. As DNA, the CDR3 is TGCGCCAGCAGCTTGGTGGGGACACCGCTGAACACTGAAGCTTTCTTT. The V gene is TRBV5-1, the J gene TRBJ1-1, with D possibly matching TRBD1 (6 bases). This CDR3 is 16 amino acids long. Deletions cut 0 bases from V and 0 bases from J, with 12 bases between. Germline V gene sequence: CDR1 SGHRS, CDR2 YFSETQ.